This T cell receptor beta chain is from a study of blood T cell repertoires in COVID-19 (dated by TCRdb to 2018 to 2020). In terms of the full investigation: Collaborator samples came from the United States, Italy and Spain and covered acute and convalescent phases of COVID-19. The material from the prospective study consisted of cDNA or gDNA derived from T cells, B-cell-depleted T cells, or PBMCs. Deeply sampled blood TCRbeta repertoires from subjects exposed to, actively infected with, or recovered from COVID-19 were included in the dataset. The repertoires were released in a freely available public database intended as a resource for research on the immune response to SARS-CoV-2. Samples were obtained from the ongoing ImmuneRACE study (first 160 participants) and from about 1,300 subjects provided by 6 global collaborators. The sample metadata nearly always contained a de-identified subject ID, COVID-19 status, age in years and sex. Where HLA class I and class II types were available, the types were taken from metadata supplied by the sample provider, not from assay-based typing. Overall study outcomes, separate from this receptor: Clinical and demographic metadata were provided uncurated, with the amount varying by source and participant.

V is shortened by 2 bases, J by 8 bases, and the region joining them spans 15 bases. CDR1 and CDR2 were assigned from the germline V gene as SNHLY and FYNNEI. The cysteine opens and the phenylalanine closes a CDR3 of 14 amino acids. The kept DNA is CDR3 alone, 42 bases in frame from the first base. One collaborating source in Seattle enrolled patients while the patients were actively infected and followed the patients over time throughout the course of disease. The collaborating institutions used their own protocols to collect whole blood in K2EDTA tubes. For TCRbeta analysis, collaborator samples were shipped as frozen whole blood, as isolated PBMCs, or as DNA extracted from either sample type. Worth noting for this clone: Its antigen remains undetermined. Base quality data are lacking; no much larger clone is found one base away.

TCRbeta CDR3 regions were amplified from genomic DNA by means of the immunoSEQ Assay, a bias-controlled multiplex PCR. The original methods were these. Within the assay, amplification of reference gene primers was used to estimate how many nucleated cells each sample contained. To quantify the absolute abundance of each unique TCRbeta CDR3 rearrangement, sequence reads were collapsed and filtered. For each sample, productive Simpson clonality was calculated by taking the square root of Simpson's diversity index across productive rearrangements. This is the immuneACCESS table as TCRdb keeps it, with only in-frame sequences that have V and J called. A part of the clones is gone; compared with another copy, unresolved V genes explain less than half, and the rest is unexplained. D and trimming were read from the DNA, whereas the V and J calls and clone size are those reported in that table. This sample comprises 100,000 to 150,000 clones, roughly four fifths of them detected only once. Together, the top ten hold about 18% of the sample.

The sequence was obtained from a man under 40 with COVID-19, enrolled during active disease. Material for sequencing was peripheral blood. The chain links TRBV2 with TRBJ1-2; D gene: possibly TRBD1, on 6 matching bases. The CDR3 has the sequence CASSERGFGGGYTF. The sequence in DNA is TGTGCCAGCAGTGAAAGGGGTTTTGGGGGCGGCTACACCTTC.